This is a list of T cell receptor beta chains from one sample in a study of blood T cell repertoires in COVID-19. Generated by immunoSEQ multiplex PCR, the TCRdb table keeps only in-frame clones and is missing some. The sample consists of around 92,000 clones, 74% of them appearing once. The specimen sequenced was peripheral blood. All receptors come from a man in his 70s with COVID-19, enrolled during active disease. CDR3s include the opening cysteine and the closing phenylalanine or tryptophan. Each record gives: CDR3 DNA, CDR3 protein, clone size, J gene, V gene, D gene. D genes are given only for firm matches. Only some rows state a clone size, as once, few, many or a class for expanded clones.

DNA: TGTGCCAGCAGCCTTACACCGGGACTACAGCGGGGGAGCTCCTACGAGCAGTACTTC
CDR3: CASSLTPGLQRGSSYEQYF
size: .
J: TRBJ2-7
V: TRBV11-2
D: TRBD2

DNA: TGTGCCAGCACGGGTCTTAAGAACACTGAAGCTTTCTTT
CDR3: CASTGLKNTEAFF
size: .
J: TRBJ1-1
V: TRBV18
D: .

DNA: TGTGCCTGGAGTGTTGGGCTGGCTAGCACAGATACGCAGTATTTT
CDR3: CAWSVGLASTDTQYF
size: few
J: TRBJ2-3
V: TRBV30
D: .

DNA: TGTGCCAGCAGCTTAGCCCCCCTTACCTACGAGCAGTACTTC
CDR3: CASSLAPLTYEQYF
size: .
J: TRBJ2-7
V: TRBV7-9
D: .

DNA: TGCGCCAGCAGCCAGCCCCAGGGAGGCGAGCAGTACTTC
CDR3: CASSQPQGGEQYF
size: .
J: TRBJ2-7
V: TRBV5-1
D: .

DNA: TGTGCCAGCAGCTTGGGATCCAAGACAGGGGGTAATGAAGCTTTCTTT
CDR3: CASSLGSKTGGNEAFF
size: few
J: TRBJ1-1
V: TRBV5-4
D: TRBD1

DNA: TGTGCCACGAGGCGACTGGCCGGATCCTACGAGCAGTACTTC
CDR3: CATRRLAGSYEQYF
size: .
J: TRBJ2-7
V: TRBV6-5
D: .

DNA: TGTGCCAGCAGTTTACTGGGGCCCGGAGAGGCTTTCTTT
CDR3: CASSLLGPGEAFF
size: .
J: TRBJ1-1
V: TRBV28
D: .

DNA: TGTGCCAGCAGCTTAGGGACAGACTTCTACGAGCAGTACTTC
CDR3: CASSLGTDFYEQYF
size: .
J: TRBJ2-7
V: TRBV7-2
D: .

DNA: TGTGCCAGCAGTTTACGGGACAGTCCGAGCTCCTATAATTCACCCCTCCACTTT
CDR3: CASSLRDSPSSYNSPLHF
size: .
J: TRBJ1-6
V: TRBV27
D: TRBD1

DNA: TGTGCCAGCAGTCCTAGAATCCAAGAGACCCAGTACTTC
CDR3: CASSPRIQETQYF
size: .
J: TRBJ2-5
V: TRBV12-3/TRBV12-4
D: .

DNA: TGTGCCAGCAGACTAGCGGGAGACACAGATACGCAGTATTTT
CDR3: CASRLAGDTDTQYF
size: .
J: TRBJ2-3
V: TRBV7-2
D: TRBD2

DNA: TGTGCCAGCAGCTTGGCCTTAAATAGCAATCAGCCCCAGCATTTT
CDR3: CASSLALNSNQPQHF
size: many
J: TRBJ1-5
V: TRBV5-5
D: .

DNA: TGTGCCAGCAGCTTCGGGACAGGGGGCTCGGATACGCAGTATTTT
CDR3: CASSFGTGGSDTQYF
size: .
J: TRBJ2-3
V: TRBV9
D: TRBD1

DNA: TGTGCCAGCAGCGCCGGGATCTTAGGGGAAAAACTGTTTTTT
CDR3: CASSAGILGEKLFF
size: .
J: TRBJ1-4
V: TRBV11-2
D: .